This T cell receptor (beta chain) was sequenced for a study of response to subunit inactivated influenza vaccine listed by TCRdb under 2018. The study in broad terms: The study used deep quantitative T cell receptor repertoire profiling to track responses to a trivalent subunit inactivated influenza vaccine.

Paper-wide results and their limitations: According to the authors, only a limited number of new T cells may be recruited by each seasonal influenza vaccination.

Library creation used RT-PCR. Instrument on record: Illumina HiSeq 2500. The raw public reads went through TCRdb reprocessing: fastp at Q25, MiXCR clone calling, in-frame beta chains kept. Records with the same CDR3 protein are collapsed into one entry carrying the most frequent genes and DNA. The sample table records roughly 290,000 distinct CDR3 sequences; 20% to 25% of these occur just once. Jointly, the top ten make up about 10% of the sample. As for this clonotype: Its antigen specificity is not known. The record has no base qualities; no much larger clone is one base away.

Including cysteine and phenylalanine, the CDR3 has 17 amino acids. Just the 51-base CDR3 DNA is kept, in frame starting at base 1. The germline ends are 12 bases apart after V is trimmed by 0 bases and J by 0 bases. The germline V gene (reference sequence) yields DFQATT for CDR1 and SNEGSKA for CDR2. Sequences were derived from PBMCs from blood, sampled roughly 20 months after vaccination. The source of this sequence is a man in his fifties or sixties who received an inactivated influenza vaccine. Donor details come from another sample of the same person, matched by shared clones. Recombination linked TRBV20-1 to TRBJ1-6, with no confident D gene call. CDR3 sequence: CSARDGAASSYNSPLHF. The base sequence is TGCAGTGCTAGAGATGGTGCAGCCTCCTCCTATAATTCACCCCTCCACTTT.